This T cell receptor beta chain was sequenced for a study of CXCR3-negative and CXCR3-positive naive CD8 T cells. Triplicate sorts, 300,000 cells apiece, were made for each CD8+ T cell subset. General observations from the study: Memory cells showed distinct TRBV-TRBJ patterns, while the two naive subsets matched. Relative to CXCR3-negative naive cells, CXCR3-positive naive cells had more hydrophobic TRB CDR3s. PBMCs showed partially decreased CXCR3 expression after cryopreservation, and most assays used fresh PBMCs.

About this clonotype itself: Its specificity is unknown.

The TRB cDNA libraries were prepared by 5' RACE with UMI labels. TCRdb reprocessed the 5' RACE reads and reports one entry per CDR3 protein, with no DNA. This table holds 8,200 or so distinct CDR3 sequences. The germline CDR1 and CDR2 sequences are DFQATT and SNEGSKA (reference sequence). The CDR3 sequence is 16 residues long. J is TRBJ2-7 and V is TRBV20-1; TCRdb designates TRBD2, a call that cannot be tested without DNA. The sample taken for sequencing was naive CXCR3+ CD8+ T cells from blood. Subset here: CD45RO-CCR7+CD27+CD95- naive CD8+ T cells expressing CXCR3 (TNR3+). The clonotype originates from a human donor in good health. Some clones in this sample may be carry-over from other donors' samples. CDR3 in amino acids: CSARDLRLAAVYEQYF.